Sequencing of this T cell receptor beta chain was carried out in a study of T-cell reconstitution after alpha-beta-depleted transplantation in children. The study, taken as a whole, reports: Among T cells one year after transplant, newly produced cells accounted for most counts and diversity.

In its sample, this clonotype was seen a few times. Its antigen is unidentified. The authors prepared the TCRbeta library with unique molecular identifiers. TCRdb used MiXCR to reprocess the PCR reads, holding one entry per CDR3 protein. The sample lists 450,000 to 600,000 distinct CDR3 sequences; over 10% were seen once. The sequence derives from a male patient aged 10 to 17 who had a stem cell transplant for acute myeloid leukemia, so the T cells may come from the graft donor. The source material was PBMCs, mostly from graft donor cells, sampled 360 days after TCRalphabeta/CD19-depleted stem cell transplant.

The CDR3 DNA reads as TGTGCCAGCAGTTTGGTGAGCGCCCCTGGCTCCTACAATGAGCAGTTCTTC. This encodes CASSLVSAPGSYNEQFF. The V and J genes are TRBV28 and TRBJ2-1, with D unclear. V was pared by 3 bases and J by 0 bases, with 15 bases between. The CDR3 loop spans 17 amino acids. Per germline, CDR1 MDHEN and CDR2 SYDVKM. The full variable domain, its missing parts supplied by reference TRBV28 and TRBJ2-1, is DVKVTQSSRYLVKRTGEKVFLECVQDMDHENMFWYRQDPGLGLRLIYFSYDVKMKEKGDIPEGYSVSREKKERFSLILESASTNQTSMYLCASSLVSAPGSYNEQFFGPGTRLTVL.